Listed here are 17 T cell receptor beta chains from one sample, sequenced in a study of tumor-infiltrating lymphocytes in localized non-small cell lung cancer (dated by TCRdb to the early 2020s). Library generation was performed with the immunoSEQ multiplex PCR assay. Drawn from immuneACCESS, this table holds only the in-frame rearrangements with V and J called that TCRdb kept. Clones are partly lost; checked studies trace under half to an unresolved V gene and leave the rest unexplained. A total of roughly 5,800 clones appear in this sample, around 81% of them only once. Of the sample, over 8% falls within the top ten clones. The source material was lung tumor tissue. Every receptor here comes from a human donor with non-small cell lung cancer.

The chain has TRBV9 and TRBJ2-7; D is unresolved. Trimming left V 0 bases short and J 3 bases short, with 16 bases between. Germline V gene lookup returns CDR1 SGDLS and CDR2 YYNGEE. The CDR3 runs 16 residues. CDR3 residues: CASSVGAGSSLYEQYF. As DNA, the CDR3 is TGTGCCAGCAGCGTAGGGGCAGGCTCAAGTCTCTACGAGCAGTACTTC.

This clone was seen only a few times. J is TRBJ1-1 and V is TRBV30; TRBD1 aligns across 8 bases. The J segment lost 4 bases and the V segment lost 6 bases, leaving 1 base of the junction unmatched. The CDR3 spans 11 residues. CDR1 is GTSNPN, CDR2 SVGIG, per germline (reference sequence). The CDR3 sequence is CACRGPTEAFF. The DNA for the CDR3 is TGTGCCTGCAGGGGGCCCACTGAAGCTTTCTTT. Complete variable domain (other parts from reference TRBV30 and TRBJ1-1): SQTIHQWPATLVQPVGSPLSLECTVEGTSNPNLYWYRQAAGRGLQLLFYSVGIGQISSEVPQNLSASRPQDRQFILSSKKLLLSDSGFYLCACRGPTEAFFGQGTRLTVV.

The CDR3 DNA is TGCGCCAGCAGCTCCTGGGAGACTGAAGCTTTCTTT. This codes for CASSSWETEAFF. The J gene is TRBJ1-1, the V gene TRBV5-1; no reliable D call. Trimming pared 3 bases from V and 5 bases from J, leaving 8 bases between. Per germline, CDR1 SGHRS and CDR2 YFSETQ. This CDR3 region has 12 residues.

This rearrangement joins TRBV6-5 to TRBJ1-5; D is unresolved. Germline V gene sequence: CDR1 MNHEY, CDR2 SVGAGI. V lost 7 bases and J 0 bases, leaving 13 bases between the germline ends. The CDR3 has 15 residues. As DNA, the CDR3 is TGTGCCAGCAAGAGGACCCTACTTAGCAATCAGCCCCAGCATTTT. This sequence encodes CASKRTLLSNQPQHF.

The chain is built from TRBV30 and TRBJ1-2, with D perhaps TRBD1 (5 bases). The ends were cut back, 6 bases at V and 1 base at J, with 18 bases in the middle. In germline, CDR1 is GTSNPN, CDR2 SVGIG (reference sequence). This CDR3 spans 15 amino acids. The CDR3 sequence: CACTLRAPVNYGYTF. As DNA, the CDR3 is TGTGCCTGTACACTCAGGGCCCCCGTTAACTATGGCTACACCTTC.

The V and J genes are TRBV7-9 and TRBJ2-3; TRBD1 or TRBD2 may be the D gene (6 bases each). Germline assignment: CDR1 SEHNR and CDR2 FQNEAQ (reference sequence). Trimming removed 2 bases from V and 2 bases from J, with 11 bases in between. CDR3 length: 15 residues. In nucleotides, the CDR3 is TGTGCCAGCAGCTTAAGGGGGGCCCTCACAGATACGCAGTATTTT. This gives the protein CASSLRGALTDTQYF.

V and J are TRBV2 and TRBJ2-2; D not certain. The CDR3 has 14 amino acids. Germline V gene data show CDR1 as SNHLY and CDR2 as FYNNEI. V lost 7 bases to trimming and J lost 8 bases, with 17 bases between them. Here the CDR3 reads CASTSQRFRGELFF. For the CDR3, the DNA is TGTGCCAGCACCTCCCAAAGGTTCCGAGGGGAGCTGTTTTTT.

This clone ranks as medium-sized (0.01 to 0.1%). V gene TRBV11-2 combines with J gene TRBJ1-6; D might be TRBD1 (5 bases). This CDR3 has 13 amino acids. With 4 bases removed from V and 11 bases from J, the gap between germline ends came to 12 bases. CDR1 is SGHAT and CDR2 is FQNNGV in the germline V gene. The CDR3 region has the DNA TGTGCCAGCAGCTACTCCCGGGGCGCACCCCTCCACTTT. It is translated as CASSYSRGAPLHF.

With regard to this clone: An end of the junction does not agree with germline; a read error may underlie this. The J gene is TRBJ2-7, the V gene TRBV5-6, with D uncertain. This CDR3 contains 13 residues. Germline values: CDR1 SGHDT, CDR2 YYEEEE. This CDR3 is CASSLSISYEQHF. CDR3 nucleotides: TGTGCCAGCAGCTTGAGTATCTCCTACGAGCAGCACTTC.

The rearrangement links TRBV5-4 to TRBJ1-2, with 7 bases matching TRBD1. The germline V gene has CDR1 SGHNT and CDR2 YYREEE (reference sequence). The V gene end was trimmed by 4 bases and the J gene end by 4 bases; junction bases not matched to a gene: 7. The CDR3 is made up of 14 amino acids. This CDR3 reads CASSLQGPLYGYTF. The CDR3 DNA is TGTGCCAGCAGCCTACAGGGGCCCCTCTATGGCTACACCTTC.

CDR3 protein: CASSFDRGNQPQHF. For the CDR3, the DNA is TGTGCCAGCAGCTTCGACAGAGGCAATCAGCCCCAGCATTTT. The chain recombines TRBV6-5 with TRBJ1-5; a weak D match, TRBD1 (5 bases). Germline V lookup: CDR1 MNHEY, CDR2 SVGAGI. Deletions cut 6 bases from V and 2 bases from J, with 11 bases between. The CDR3 is 14 residues long.

This clone was detected only a few times. V gene TRBV29-1 combines with J gene TRBJ1-2; perhaps TRBD1 as D (5 bases). V lost 6 bases, J lost 1 base, and 12 bases lay in between. Germline V gives CDR1 SQVTM, CDR2 ANQGSEA. The CDR3 runs 13 residues. This CDR3 is CSVAAGDNYGYTF. The CDR3 coding sequence is TGCAGCGTCGCGGCGGGGGATAACTATGGCTACACCTTC.

The V call is TRBV29-1, the J call TRBJ2-5, with D unresolved. V lost 7 bases, J lost 5 bases, and 14 bases lay in between. The CDR3 has 12 amino acids. In germline, CDR1 is SQVTM, CDR2 ANQGSEA. CDR3 in DNA: TGCAGCGGTGTGCCAGGATCCGAGACCCAGTACTTC. Protein product: CSGVPGSETQYF.

The chain links TRBV7-2 to TRBJ1-4; D is undetermined. The V and J ends lost 1 base and 5 bases respectively, with 11 bases between them. The CDR3 totals 15 residues. Germline assignment: CDR1 SGHTA and CDR2 FQGNSA. The CDR3 nucleotides read TGTGCCAGCAGCTTAGTAGCCCAGGAAAATGAAAAACTGTTTTTT. It encodes CASSLVAQENEKLFF.

In this sample, this clone turned up a few times. V gene TRBV10-3 combines with J gene TRBJ2-6; no definite D call. V lost 2 bases and J 2 bases, leaving 1 base between the germline ends. The CDR3 is 13 amino acids. Germline loops: CDR1 ENHRY, CDR2 SYGVKD. CDR3 region: CAISEPGANVLTF. The DNA of the CDR3 is TGTGCCATCAGTGAGCCTGGGGCCAACGTCCTGACTTTC.

The rearrangement links TRBV9 to TRBJ2-1; D unclear. Trimming stripped 0 bases from V and 5 bases from J, with 12 bases between. The germline V gene has CDR1 SGDLS and CDR2 YYNGEE. The CDR3 runs 15 residues. The CDR3 DNA follows: TGTGCCAGCAGCGTAGAAAGTGCCTGGGACAATGAGCAGTTCTTC. It specifies CASSVESAWDNEQFF.

This chain connects TRBV28 to TRBJ2-7, with 8 bases aligning to TRBD1. Germline assignment: CDR1 MDHEN and CDR2 SYDVKM. CDR3 size: 15 residues. V shed 2 bases, J shed 6 bases, and the junction held 9 bases outside the gene matches. The CDR3 protein is CASSLQDRVKGEQYF. The CDR3 region has the DNA TGTGCCAGCAGTTTACAGGACAGGGTAAAGGGCGAGCAGTACTTC.